The following is a T cell receptor beta chain sequence with its context. This sample was included in a study of blood T cell repertoires in COVID-19. Germline values: CDR1 MNHEY, CDR2 SVGAGI. The V and J ends lost 6 bases and 0 bases, in that order; junction bases with no gene match: 4. The CDR3 spans 14 residues. Profiled with immunoSEQ multiplex PCR; TCRdb holds only in-frame clones, not every one. The sample shows some 68,000 clones, around 85% of them seen only once. The rearrangement links TRBV6-5 to TRBJ1-2; 7 bases map to TRBD1. Input material: peripheral blood. The source is a man aged 50-60 years with active COVID-19. The CDR3 is CASRRQGPNYGYTF. The CDR3 DNA sequence: TGTGCCAGCAGACGACAGGGCCCTAACTATGGCTACACCTTC.